This TCR beta chain was captured in a study of human T cells and chemical hapten exposure. Specified time point: pre-sensitization, week 0. This sample's treatment: therapeutic diphenylcyclopropenone sensitization with weekly scalp DPC. This clonotype occurred a few times. Antigen specificity is unknown. Broader study findings: DPC sensitization left the count of TCRs above 1 in 1000 unchanged. Controls formed significantly fewer large CDR3 similarity clusters than expanded TCRs did. More PT1 expanded TCRs went with higher patch test scores.

The CDR3 runs to 16 residues. Per germline, CDR1 SGHAT and CDR2 FQNNGV. V lost 3 bases to trimming and J lost 0 bases, with 14 bases between them. TCRdb re-analysed the RACE reads in MiXCR, keeping a single row per CDR3 protein. Here the sample spans about 260,000 distinct CDR3 sequences, about 9% being singletons. The source is a middle-aged woman with alopecia areata. Some clones in this sample may be carry-over from other donors' samples. The J gene is TRBJ2-5, the V gene TRBV11-2; TRBD2 might be the D (6 bases). The sample consisted of whole blood, taken in connection with sensitization to the hapten diphenylcyclopropenone (DPC). The CDR3 region has the DNA TGTGCCAGCAGCTTCCTTAGCGGCAACTACCAAGAGACCCAGTACTTC. Protein product: CASSFLSGNYQETQYF.